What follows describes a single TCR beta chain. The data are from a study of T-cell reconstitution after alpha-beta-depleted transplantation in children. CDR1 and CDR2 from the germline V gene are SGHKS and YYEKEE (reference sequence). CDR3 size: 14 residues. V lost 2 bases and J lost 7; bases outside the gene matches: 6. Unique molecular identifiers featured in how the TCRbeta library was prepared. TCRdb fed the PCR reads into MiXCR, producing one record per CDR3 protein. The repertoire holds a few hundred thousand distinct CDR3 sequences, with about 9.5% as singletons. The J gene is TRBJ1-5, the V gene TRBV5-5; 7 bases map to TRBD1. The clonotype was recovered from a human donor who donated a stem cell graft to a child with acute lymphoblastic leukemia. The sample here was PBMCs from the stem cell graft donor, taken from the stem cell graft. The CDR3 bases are TGTGCCAGCAGCTTACGACAGGGCGTACAGCCCCAGCATTTT. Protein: CASSLRQGVQPQHF.